The 28 T cell receptor beta chains presented below share a single source sample, sequenced in a study of blood T cell repertoires in COVID-19. Clones were read by immunoSEQ multiplex PCR, and TCRdb kept only the in-frame ones, dropping some. The sample consists of 190,000 or so clones, approximately 90% of them appearing once. Sequencing was performed on PBMCs or T cells enriched from blood (not recorded which). These receptors all come from a man aged 25-45 years who had recovered from COVID-19.

This clone was recorded once. V gene TRBV2 combines with J gene TRBJ1-2; D perhaps matches TRBD1 (6 bases). The CDR3 is 14 residues long. Trimming shortened V by 8 bases and J by 0 bases, and 13 bases separated the two germline ends. Germline-derived CDR1 and CDR2 are SNHLY and FYNNEI. The DNA for the CDR3 is TGTGCCAGCCCCCCGGACAGATCTAACTATGGCTACACCTTC. Its translation is CASPPDRSNYGYTF.

The V and J genes are TRBV7-2 and TRBJ1-2; D is ambiguous. Trimming removed 0 bases from V and 7 bases from J, with 18 bases in between. The germline V gene has CDR1 SGHTA and CDR2 FQGNSA. The CDR3 loop spans 16 amino acids. The CDR3 bases are TGTGCCAGCAGCTTAGCCCCGCCGGTGGGCTTGGGTGGCTACACCTTC. It encodes CASSLAPPVGLGGYTF.

The rearrangement links TRBV11-2 to TRBJ1-5; 7 bases map to TRBD1. CDR1 SGHAT and CDR2 FQNNGV come from the germline V gene. The CDR3 extends over 15 amino acids. Trimming at V came to 2 bases and at J to 3 bases, leaving 4 bases not matched to a gene. CDR3 region: CASSLRTGNNQPQHF. CDR3 bases: TGTGCCAGCAGCTTAAGGACAGGCAACAATCAGCCCCAGCATTTT. Full variable domain (rest looked up from reference TRBV11-2 and TRBJ1-5): EAGVAQSPRYKIIEKRQSVAFWCNPISGHATLYWYQQILGQGPKLLIQFQNNGVVDDSQLPKDRFSAERLKGVDSTLKIQPAKLEDSAVYLCASSLRTGNNQPQHFGDGTRLSIL.

The chain carries TRBV7-9 and TRBJ2-7; D gene uncertain. Germline CDR1 reads SEHNR; CDR2 reads FQNEAQ (reference sequence). V was clipped by 5 bases and J by 1 base, with 15 bases between them. CDR3 length: 15 amino acids. The CDR3 loop is CASSPKSRPSYEQYF. The DNA of the CDR3 is TGTGCCAGCAGCCCTAAGTCTAGACCGTCCTACGAGCAGTACTTC.

V gene TRBV5-4 combines with J gene TRBJ2-2, with 7 bases that match TRBD2. V was pared by 6 bases and J by 5 bases, with 4 bases of the junction left unmatched. CDR1 and CDR2 (germline): SGHNT, YYREEE (reference sequence). The CDR3 loop spans 13 amino acids. The CDR3 is CASTLGGTGELFF. In DNA, the CDR3 is TGTGCCAGCACCCTGGGGGGGACCGGGGAGCTGTTTTTT.

The J gene is TRBJ1-1, the V gene TRBV2; no firm D call. Germline CDR1 SNHLY, CDR2 FYNNEI. V was shortened by 3 bases and J by 0 bases, with 8 bases between the two germline ends. This CDR3 is built from 14 residues. The CDR3 spells CASSERPVNTEAFF. The CDR3 nucleotides read TGTGCCAGCAGTGAGCGCCCGGTGAACACTGAAGCTTTCTTT.

V usage is TRBV19 and J usage is TRBJ1-3, with D perhaps TRBD1 (5 bases). The germline V and J ends were trimmed by 7 bases and 0 bases, with 16 bases remaining between them. Germline values: CDR1 LNHDA, CDR2 SQIVND (reference sequence). This CDR3 has 16 amino acids. CDR3 sequence reads: CASTTLRGDSGNTIYF. The CDR3 nucleotides are TGTGCCAGTACCACCCTGCGGGGGGACTCTGGAAACACCATATATTTT.

The chain links TRBV6-1 to TRBJ1-4; 10 nucleotides agree with TRBD1. The V gene end was trimmed by 0 bases and the J gene end by 12 bases; junction bases not matched to a gene: 7. This CDR3 spans 15 amino acids. The V gene's germline CDR1 is MNHNS and CDR2 SASEGT. The CDR3 DNA reads as TGTGCCAGCAGTGAAGCCCCGGGACAGGGGAATCAACTGTTTTTT. As protein: CASSEAPGQGNQLFF.

This clone was picked up a small number of times. This chain joins TRBV5-1 and TRBJ2-2; tentative D call: TRBD1 (6 bases). Germline CDR1 and CDR2: SGHRS and YFSETQ. V dropped 0 bases and J dropped 3 bases, with 12 bases sitting between them. CDR3 length: 16 amino acids. The CDR3 DNA sequence: TGCGCCAGCAGCTTGGAGACAGGTGGGGACACCGGGGAGCTGTTTTTT. Its protein product is CASSLETGGDTGELFF.

The chain employs TRBV24-1 and TRBJ2-3; tentative D call: TRBD2 (6 bases). CDR1 and CDR2 (germline): KGHDR, SFDVKD. V lost 3 bases and J lost 5, with 11 bases in between. This CDR3 is 14 amino acids long. In nucleotides, the CDR3 is TGTGCCACCAGTGATCCTCGGAGGGGAGATACGCAGTATTTT. This gives the protein CATSDPRRGDTQYF.

This rearrangement joins TRBV6-5 to TRBJ2-1, with D possibly TRBD1 on 6 matching bases. The CDR3 sequence is 14 residues long. V gave up 5 bases and J gave up 6 bases, with 14 bases separating them. Per germline, CDR1 MNHEY and CDR2 SVGAGI. The CDR3 region is CASSQQGIPNEQFF. The CDR3 region has the DNA TGTGCCAGCAGTCAACAGGGTATTCCCAATGAGCAGTTCTTC.

This sequence joins TRBV6-2 or TRBV6-3 and TRBJ2-3, with 9 positions matching TRBD1. Looked up from germline, CDR1 is MNHEY and CDR2 is SVGEGT. V lost 2 bases and J lost 4; bases outside the gene matches: 16. The CDR3 runs 19 residues. The CDR3 sequence is CASSYHPEDRGGLADTQYF. The CDR3 DNA follows: TGTGCCAGCAGTTACCACCCAGAGGACAGGGGAGGGTTAGCAGATACGCAGTATTTT.

DNA for the CDR3: TGTGCCAGCAGCTTAGCGAGTCCTACAGGGGAGTCCTATGGCTACACCTTC. This encodes CASSLASPTGESYGYTF. The chain employs TRBV7-9 and TRBJ1-2; the match to TRBD1 covers 7 bases. The CDR3 is 17 residues long. Per germline, CDR1 SEHNR and CDR2 FQNEAQ (reference sequence). V lost 0 bases, J lost 4 bases, and 11 bases stayed unmatched.

The chain employs TRBV7-2 and TRBJ2-3; TRBD1 matches 10 bases. This CDR3 is built from 16 residues. The V gene end was trimmed by 0 bases and the J gene end by 4 bases; junction bases not matched to a gene: 4. CDR1 and CDR2 (germline): SGHTA, FQGNSA. The CDR3 loop reads CASSLAVTGGPDTQYF. DNA for the CDR3: TGTGCCAGCAGCTTAGCAGTGACAGGGGGCCCAGATACGCAGTATTTT.

The chain employs TRBV5-4 and TRBJ2-7; possible D gene TRBD1, 6 bases. The CDR3 runs to 13 residues. Trimming stripped 3 bases from V and 3 bases from J, with 10 bases between. CDR1 SGHNT and CDR2 YYREEE come from the germline V gene (reference sequence). The chain's CDR3 is CASSWTGHYEQYF. Here the CDR3 DNA reads TGTGCCAGCAGCTGGACGGGACACTACGAGCAGTACTTC.

This chain joins TRBV3-1 (or the pseudogene TRBV3-2) and TRBJ2-3; TRBD1 is a possible D gene (6 bases). The CDR3 is made up of 22 amino acids. V shed 0 bases and J shed 1 base, with 29 bases lying between them. CDR1 and CDR2 from the germline V gene are LGHDT and YNNKEL (reference sequence). The CDR3 sequence is CASSQDFVVFEKRGIGTDTQYF. CDR3 nucleotide sequence: TGTGCCAGCAGCCAAGATTTTGTGGTATTCGAGAAAAGGGGGATTGGCACAGATACGCAGTATTTT.

The chain uses TRBV29-1 and TRBJ1-1; D not certain. Trimming removed 2 bases at V and 1 base at J, with 11 bases between. Germline V gives CDR1 SQVTM, CDR2 ANQGSEA. The CDR3 runs to 14 residues. CDR3 bases: TGCAGCGTTGAACCCCCTCTTAGGAACACTGAAGCTTTCTTT. As protein: CSVEPPLRNTEAFF.

The gene calls are TRBV2 and TRBJ2-7, with 7 bases matching TRBD2. Germline CDR1 SNHLY, CDR2 FYNNEI. The V gene end was trimmed by 3 bases and the J gene end by 6 bases; junction bases not matched to a gene: 5. This CDR3 spans 13 amino acids. DNA of the CDR3: TGTGCCAGCAGTGAGGAATGGGGGGGCGAGCAGTACTTC. Translating it yields CASSEEWGGEQYF. The whole variable domain, filled in from reference TRBV2 and TRBJ2-7, reads EPEVTQTPSHQVTQMGQEVILRCVPISNHLYFYWYRQILGQKVEFLVSFYNNEISEKSEIFDDQFSVERPDGSNFTLKIRSTKLEDSAMYFCASSEEWGGEQYFGPGTRLTVT.

In its sample, this clone was seen a few times. The chain recombines TRBV5-4 with TRBJ1-1; D perhaps matches TRBD1 (6 bases). This CDR3 has 16 amino acids. Germline CDR1 reads SGHNT; CDR2 reads YYREEE (reference sequence). V lost 1 base, J lost 6 bases, and 19 bases lay in between. The CDR3 sequence is CASSLPRPNRDPEAFF. The CDR3 nucleotides read TGTGCCAGCAGCTTGCCGCGGCCAAACAGGGACCCTGAAGCTTTCTTT.

V is TRBV7-6 and J is TRBJ2-3; the match to TRBD1 covers 11 bases. V trimming: 5 bases; J trimming: 4 bases; junction bases outside the gene matches: 5. Germline V gives CDR1 SGHVS, CDR2 FNYEAQ. The CDR3 runs 15 residues. The chain's CDR3 is CASSVGQGASDTQYF. For the CDR3, the DNA is TGTGCCAGCAGCGTCGGACAGGGGGCCTCAGATACGCAGTATTTT.

This clone was counted once. This chain uses TRBV24-1 with TRBJ2-2; 8 nucleotides line up with TRBD2. After removal of 6 bases from V and 4 bases from J, the junction contained 3 bases not matched to a gene. The CDR3 has 14 residues. Germline CDR1 and CDR2: KGHDR and SFDVKD. The CDR3 reads CATSSSGGTGELFF. The CDR3, as DNA: TGTGCCACCAGTTCAAGCGGGGGCACCGGGGAGCTGTTTTTT.

The rearrangement links TRBV2 to TRBJ2-4; D gene uncertain. Germline V gives CDR1 SNHLY, CDR2 FYNNEI. CDR3 length: 12 amino acids. V was clipped by 6 bases and J by 3 bases, with 6 bases between them. The CDR3 coding sequence is TGTGCCAGCAGCACCAGCAAAAACATTCAGTACTTC. This gives the protein CASSTSKNIQYF.

The V gene is TRBV19, the J gene TRBJ1-5, with D perhaps TRBD1 (6 bases). Germline V gene data show CDR1 as LNHDA and CDR2 as SQIVND (reference sequence). The CDR3 spans 15 residues. Between the trimmed V and J ends, which lost 2 bases and 5 bases, there was a span of 13 bases. The CDR3: CASSISDRWDQPQHF. The CDR3 DNA is TGTGCCAGTAGTATAAGCGACAGGTGGGATCAGCCCCAGCATTTT.

The V and J genes are TRBV3-1 (or the pseudogene TRBV3-2) and TRBJ2-3, with D possibly being TRBD2 (5 bases). The CDR3 totals 16 residues. Germline values: CDR1 LGHDT, CDR2 YNNKEL (reference sequence). With 4 bases removed from V and 5 bases from J, the gap between germline ends came to 19 bases. The CDR3 loop is CASSPIDYIPIDTQYF. CDR3 DNA sequence: TGTGCCAGCAGCCCCATAGACTACATCCCCATAGATACGCAGTATTTT.

In this sample, this clone turned up once. V usage is TRBV5-6 and J usage is TRBJ2-7, with TRBD2 as a possible D gene (5 bases). The CDR3 loop spans 14 amino acids. Trimming took 3 bases from V and 5 from J, leaving 15 bases between them. Germline CDR1 and CDR2: SGHDT and YYEEEE. For the CDR3, the DNA is TGTGCCAGCAGCTCGAGTTTGAGGGTCCACGAGCAGTACTTC. Protein product: CASSSSLRVHEQYF.

V usage is TRBV7-9 and J usage is TRBJ1-3; D is uncertain. Germline CDR1 and CDR2: SEHNR and FQNEAQ (reference sequence). The CDR3 has 13 residues. V was cut by 5 bases and J by 3 bases, with 8 bases left in between. This chain's CDR3 is CASSPGIGNTIYF. The DNA for the CDR3 is TGTGCCAGCAGCCCAGGTATTGGAAACACCATATATTTT.

J is TRBJ2-5 and V is TRBV20-1; D gene uncertain. The CDR3 is made up of 15 amino acids. From germline, CDR1 is DFQATT and CDR2 SNEGSKA (reference sequence). The V and J ends lost 3 bases and 1 base respectively, with 15 bases between them. In DNA, the CDR3 is TGCAGTGCTAGTGTACAACCTGACATCCAAGAGACCCAGTACTTC. Amino acid sequence: CSASVQPDIQETQYF.

The gene calls are TRBV9 and TRBJ2-1; TRBD2 agrees at 8 bases. The CDR3 has 16 residues. The V segment lost 4 bases and the J segment 4 bases; nucleotides outside the gene matches: 10. Germline lookup yields CDR1 SGDLS and CDR2 YYNGEE. This CDR3 reads CASSPRGVAGYNEQFF. Written as DNA, the CDR3 is TGTGCCAGCAGCCCCCGGGGGGTAGCGGGGTACAATGAGCAGTTCTTC.